A single T cell receptor (beta chain) is shown here with its context. Its target is not known. The record originates from a study of CD8+ T cells in alopecia areata. Study results and limitations: Against the mouse data, patients shared TCRs less clearly, possibly for HLA reasons. Across lesional scalp, and particularly alopecia totalis/universalis, clonality surpassed that of normal scalp. Sequences from scalp samples also cover resident alphabeta T cells of normal skin. Many expanded lesional clones persisted in scalp and blood during tofacitinib treatment.

cDNA reverse transcribed from extracted RNA served as the sequencing template. Assay used: immunoSEQ multiplex PCR; TCRdb lists only in-frame clones, some missing. The data contain around 110,000 clones, over 80% of them seen just once; the ten biggest clones take up 24%. The CDR3 is made up of 18 amino acids. After removal of 5 bases from V and 4 bases from J, the junction contained 16 bases not matched to a gene. CDR1 and CDR2 (germline): SGHTA, FQGTGA. Treatment defined: oral pan-JAK inhibitor, 5-10 mg twice daily. This specimen was CD8+ T cells sorted from blood, taken at week 24, from a patient treated with tofacitinib. The rearrangement links TRBV7-3 to TRBJ1-2; the match to TRBD1 covers 10 bases. The TCR originated in a human donor with alopecia areata. CDR3 DNA: TGTGCCAGCAGCCCCGATCGTGTGACAGGGGGCCATAGCTATGGCTACACCTTC. It is translated as CASSPDRVTGGHSYGYTF.